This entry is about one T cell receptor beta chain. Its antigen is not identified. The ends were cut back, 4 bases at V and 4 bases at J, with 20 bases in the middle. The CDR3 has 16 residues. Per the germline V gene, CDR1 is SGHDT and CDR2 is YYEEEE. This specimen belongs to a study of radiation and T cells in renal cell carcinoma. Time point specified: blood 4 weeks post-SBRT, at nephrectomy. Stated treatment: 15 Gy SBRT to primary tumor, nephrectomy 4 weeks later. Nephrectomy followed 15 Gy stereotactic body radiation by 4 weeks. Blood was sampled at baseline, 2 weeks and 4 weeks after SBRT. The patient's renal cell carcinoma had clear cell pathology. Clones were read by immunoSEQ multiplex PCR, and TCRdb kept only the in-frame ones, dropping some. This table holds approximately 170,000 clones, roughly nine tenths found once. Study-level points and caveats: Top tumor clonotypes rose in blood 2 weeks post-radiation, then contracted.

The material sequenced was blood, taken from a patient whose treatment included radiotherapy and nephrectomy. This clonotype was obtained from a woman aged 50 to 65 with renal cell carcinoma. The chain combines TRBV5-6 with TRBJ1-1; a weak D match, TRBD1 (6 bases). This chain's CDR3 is CASSPHGGAWVTEAFF. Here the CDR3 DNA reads TGTGCCAGCAGCCCCCATGGGGGCGCCTGGGTCACTGAAGCTTTCTTT. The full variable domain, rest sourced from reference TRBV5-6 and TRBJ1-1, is DAGVTQSPTHLIKTRGQQVTLRCSPKSGHDTVSWYQQALGQGPQFIFQYYEEEERQRGNFPDRFSGHQFPNYSSELNVNALLLGDSALYLCASSPHGGAWVTEAFFGQGTRLTVV.